The 11 T cell receptor beta chains listed next were all sequenced from one sample in a study of blood T cell repertoires in COVID-19. TCRdb's copy holds only in-frame clones and misses some; the assay was immunoSEQ multiplex PCR. The table lists roughly 51,000 clones, about nine tenths of them singletons, with 6% to 7% in the top ten. The material sequenced was peripheral blood. These receptors all come from a man aged 45-65 years with active COVID-19.

The chain joins TRBV7-2 to TRBJ2-7, with 8 bases lining up with TRBD1. From germline, CDR1 is SGHTA and CDR2 FQGNSA. The CDR3 has 14 amino acids. V was pared by 4 bases and J by 5 bases, with 7 bases of the junction left unmatched. DNA of the CDR3: TGTGCCAGCAGCTCTAGGACAGGGTCCCACGAGCAGTACTTC. This gives the protein CASSSRTGSHEQYF.

The rearrangement links TRBV6-1 to TRBJ2-4; D uncertain. V lost 0 bases, J lost 8 bases, and 8 bases lay in between. Germline lookup yields CDR1 MNHNS and CDR2 SASEGT. The CDR3 is 13 amino acids. The CDR3 DNA sequence: TGTGCCAGCAGTGAAGCCCCTCAGGACATTCAGTACTTC. Its translation: CASSEAPQDIQYF.

The chain links TRBV7-2 to TRBJ2-7; 9 nucleotides line up with TRBD2. Germline V lookup: CDR1 SGHTA, CDR2 FQGNSA. V lost 4 bases, J lost 5 bases, and 6 bases stayed unmatched. The CDR3 sequence is 14 residues long. The CDR3 sequence: CASSSYSGGDEQYF. For the CDR3, the DNA is TGTGCCAGCAGCTCATATAGCGGGGGCGACGAGCAGTACTTC.

The chain recombines TRBV15 with TRBJ2-1; weak D call: TRBD2 (7 bases). The CDR3 runs to 15 residues. Germline CDR1 is LNHNV and CDR2 is YYDKDF (reference sequence). V was pared by 3 bases and J by 7 bases, with 16 bases between. CDR3 sequence reads: CATSREGHGGNEQFF. The CDR3 DNA follows: TGTGCCACCAGCAGGGAGGGACACGGGGGGAATGAGCAGTTCTTC.

The V call is TRBV30, the J call TRBJ2-2; D may be TRBD1 (6 bases). From germline, CDR1 is GTSNPN and CDR2 SVGIG (reference sequence). V lost 1 base and J 3 bases, leaving 15 bases between the germline ends. The CDR3 contains 16 residues. As DNA, the CDR3 is TGTGCCTGGAGTGGCCTCGCAGGGGCGGACACCGGGGAGCTGTTTTTT. This codes for CAWSGLAGADTGELFF.

The sample holds a few counts of this clone. The rearrangement uses TRBV21-1 and TRBJ2-7; TRBD2, as called in the table, went unchecked against the DNA. TRBV21-1 is shown as a pseudogene. This CDR3 has 12 residues. The CDR3 DNA sequence: TGTGCCAGCAGCAAAGGAGAAGCGGTCGGGTACTTC. It yields the protein CASSKGEAVGYF.

V gene TRBV29-1 combines with J gene TRBJ2-1; 11 bases fit TRBD2. The CDR3 extends over 15 amino acids. V lost 7 bases to trimming and J lost 0 bases; unmatched junction nucleotides: 5. Germline lookup yields CDR1 SQVTM and CDR2 ANQGSEA. In nucleotides, the CDR3 is TGCAGCGCCACTAGCGGGAGTACCTCCTACAATGAGCAGTTCTTC. Protein: CSATSGSTSYNEQFF.

This clone has just one count. The gene calls are TRBV19 and TRBJ2-5; no reliable D call. The V gene's germline CDR1 is LNHDA and CDR2 SQIVND (reference sequence). V lost 8 bases and J lost 1, with 11 bases in between. This CDR3 region has 13 residues. The CDR3 loop is CASSIASQETQYF. The CDR3 DNA sequence: TGTGCCAGTTCTATTGCGTCCCAAGAGACCCAGTACTTC. Drawing the rest from reference TRBV19 and TRBJ2-5, the complete variable domain is DGGITQSPKYLFRKEGQNVTLSCEQNLNHDAMYWYRQDPGQGLRLIYYSQIVNDFQKGDIAEGYSVSREKKESFPLTVTSAQKNPTAFYLCASSIASQETQYFGPGTRLLVL.

The V and J genes are TRBV3-1 (or the pseudogene TRBV3-2) and TRBJ2-3; TRBD2 aligns across 7 bases. Unmatched junction bases numbered 11, after V lost 1 base and J lost 1 base. This CDR3 region has 18 residues. Germline V CDR1 and CDR2: LGHDT, YNNKEL (reference sequence). Written as DNA, the CDR3 is TGTGCCAGCAGCCAAGTGGGACTAAGAGGTGTGGGCACAGATACGCAGTATTTT. The encoded protein is CASSQVGLRGVGTDTQYF.

This chain connects TRBV30 to TRBJ1-3; D may be TRBD1 (5 bases). The CDR3 sequence is 14 residues long. Deletions cut 1 base from V and 2 bases from J, with 9 bases between. CDR1 GTSNPN and CDR2 SVGIG come from the germline V gene (reference sequence). The DNA for the CDR3 is TGTGCCTGGAGTGCGGGGGACCCTGGAAACACCATATATTTT. This encodes CAWSAGDPGNTIYF. The full variable domain, rest sourced from reference TRBV30 and TRBJ1-3, is SQTIHQWPATLVQPVGSPLSLECTVEGTSNPNLYWYRQAAGRGLQLLFYSVGIGQISSEVPQNLSASRPQDRQFILSSKKLLLSDSGFYLCAWSAGDPGNTIYFGEGSWLTVV.

Points on this clone: Other DNA sequences in this sample translate to the same CDR3. The V call is TRBV6-5, the J call TRBJ1-5; D is perhaps TRBD1 (5 bases). The ends were cut back, 8 bases at V and 7 bases at J, with 12 bases in the middle. This CDR3 has 12 amino acids. Germline lookup yields CDR1 MNHEY and CDR2 SVGAGI. The DNA of the CDR3 is TGTGCCAGCGGGGGAGGGAACCAGCCCCAGCATTTT. As protein: CASGGGNQPQHF.